Included here is one TCR beta chain sequence, with context. Its antigen target is currently unknown. There are no base qualities to consult, and no much larger clone falls within one base. Different DNA sequences within this sample yield the same CDR3. Including cysteine and phenylalanine, the CDR3 has 17 amino acids. The kept DNA is CDR3 alone, 51 bases in frame from the first base. The junction shows trimming of 6 bases on V and 3 bases on J, and the gene matches do not reach 15 bases of it. The germline V gene sets CDR1 to SGHTS and CDR2 to YDEGEE. This sample was taken from a study of cytomegalovirus exposure and HLA in healthy donors listed by TCRdb under 2017. About the study as a whole: In an earlier analysis of approximately 640 of the donors, less than 350 Gb of sequence data and about 110 million unique TCR beta sequences from roughly 180 million T cells were reported. An early release covering approximately 600 HLA-typed donors comprised about 300 gigabases of sequencing data and 85 million to 100 million unique TCR sequences. Among the roughly 400 genotyped donors, 81% belonged to the genetic ancestry cluster associated with self-reported Caucasian donors. The study was designed to test whether signatures of past pathogen exposure could be identified by cataloging public T cell receptors. The study profiled the T cell repertoires of 500 to 800 subjects by immunosequencing and related them to cytomegalovirus serostatus. A separate validation cohort of over a hundred different subjects was used in addition to the 666-subject first cohort. The study combined high-throughput TCR immunosequencing, statistical association of individual TCRs with disease status, and machine learning to predict cytomegalovirus infection status. In a later analysis, previously published TCR beta repertoires from about 670 donors were re-analyzed and high-resolution HLA genotyping was added so that TCR occurrence patterns could be studied. The later analysis used no new phenotypic data to find candidate immune exposures, relying instead on TCR beta sequences and their occurrence across donors. To decide whether each TCR beta V gene segment behaved as functional or pseudogenic, an earlier analysis of several hundred of the donors relied on high-throughput TCR beta sequencing. Alongside the repertoire data, information on donor age, sex, ethnicity and CMV serostatus was compiled. In a later genetic analysis, genome-wide SNP genotypes for about three fifths of the 666 donors were used, and that subset was treated as a discovery cohort. Every discovery cohort repertoire had been produced on one sequencing platform. Both class I and class II loci were covered by HLA typing, at four-digit resolution. Typing coverage differed by locus: A, B, C, DRB1 and DQB1 were typed in roughly 620-640 donors, DQA1 in 522, DPA1 in nearly 610, and DPB1 in roughly 470. Four to six DR-DQ haplotypes were handled as single units for association and clustering, since linkage in the cohort was strong. Among roughly 400 genotyped donors of the cohort, an average of around 240,000 unique TCR beta nucleotide sequences was sequenced per donor, of which 15% to 20% were non-productive. Study-wide findings and limitations: Over 15 rarely observed V segments, including chromosome 9 orphons, were excluded from the earlier analysis of several hundred of the donors because counts were too low. Assigning TCR associations to individual alleles was difficult when HLA alleles, especially DR and DQ, strongly co-occurred. In a later genetic analysis, a missense DCLRE1C variant was associated with V-gene and J-gene trimming of TCR beta chains, and the association was replicated in an independent cohort. In a later analysis, HLA-associated TCR beta chains were found to be more clonally expanded and to have lower generation probabilities than equally common non-associated chains. This cohort had only TCR beta chains sequenced, and the lack of alpha or paired-chain data limited which features could be detected. Correlated functional status among segregating V segments might be attributable to linkage disequilibrium, but an unknown experimental factor could not be ruled out. Three of the identified cytomegalovirus-associated TCR beta chains were confirmed in vitro to be specific for cytomegalovirus antigens. The classifier was reported to diagnose cytomegalovirus status with high specificity and sensitivity in both the original cohort and the validation cohort. In a later analysis, the rate of TCR association differed among HLA loci, with DRB1 alleles having the most associated TCRs and HLA-C alleles having the fewest. The authors suggested that the approach could potentially be generalized to other disease states and immunological phenotypes. A later analysis reported that several top co-occurrence clusters appeared linked to parvovirus B19, influenza, CMV and Epstein-Barr virus. At a false discovery rate of 0.05, a later analysis linked around 17,000 TCR beta sequences to specific HLA alleles. Because the 87-base-pair reads could not distinguish some IMGT-functional V segments, including TRBV6-2 and TRBV6-3, those segments were excluded. Immune exposure information for the cohort was limited to CMV serostatus. HLA typing was unavailable for some donors at each locus, so association tests used only the typed subset. A later analysis found that most CMV-associated TCR beta chains appeared HLA-restricted, with HLA associations seemingly driven largely by CMV exposure. Most TCR sequences were seen in very few donors, while some public TCRs were found in many individuals. A later genetic analysis reported fewer N-insertions in productive TCRs among donors in an Asian-associated ancestry cluster than the roughly 690-donor mean. The study listed 150 to 200 TCR beta chains as associated with cytomegalovirus. An earlier analysis of roughly 570 of the donors showed that most TCR beta V segments appeared in productive rearrangements either about 87% or about 30% of the time, which broadly matched IMGT annotations. The presence/absence analyses assumed that sequencing depth was roughly uniform across donors, and that assumption may not be true. A further reported finding was that TCR beta sequences accurately predicted the HLA-A and HLA-B alleles for most subjects in the first cohort. The sequencing pipeline was judged likely to have produced a cluster of highly shared sequence variants as a technical artifact.

Library method: the immunoSEQ multiplex PCR assay. The multiplex PCR relied on a mix of 60 forward primers for TCR Vbeta segments and 13 reverse primers for TCR Jbeta segments. The CDR3 region of rearranged TCR beta genes was amplified from genomic DNA with a multiplex PCR assay. The amplified TCR beta libraries were sequenced on the Illumina HiSeq System as 87-base-pair reads. Per the authors' processing: A later analysis counted 65 million to 90 million unique TCR beta chains across the 650 to 700 repertoires, and roughly 9.9 million of these chains were shared by at least two donors. To remove PCR and sequencing errors, raw reads were error-corrected and collapsed into unique sequences using a nearest-neighbor algorithm that merged closely related sequences. To assign V, D and J gene segments, CDR3 sequences were aligned to IMGT reference sequences. Each retained sequence needed at least a six-nucleotide match to both a V gene segment and a J gene segment. A rearrangement counted as productive if the CDR3 had no stop codons and remained in frame with V and J, and every other rearrangement counted as non-productive. CDR3 was defined by IMGT convention, running from the second conserved V-encoded cysteine to the conserved J-encoded phenylalanine. In an earlier analysis of more than 550 of the donors, sequences lacking an unambiguous match to a single V gene segment were excluded. An earlier analysis of about 590 of the donors classified V segments as functional when productive rearrangements were above 56.7% and as segregating when the standard deviation between donors was above 5%. A statistical classification framework was developed to diagnose cytomegalovirus status using the catalog of TCR beta chain sequences. In a later analysis, V and J genes were assigned by comparing TCR nucleotide sequences against IMGT/GENE-DB human TR gene sequences. Using the TCRdist pipeline, a later analysis assigned CDR3 sequences along with most-parsimonious VDJ recombination scenarios. In a later analysis, each TCR beta chain was defined by its CDR3 amino acid sequence together with its V-gene family, and reads lacking a unique V-gene family were excluded. A later analysis removed 592 highly shared, low-generation-probability nucleotide sequences to deal with suspected cross-contamination and a sequencing artifact. A later analysis calculated a clonal expansion index for each public chain from normalized within-repertoire ranks of inferred template counts. A later analysis computed generation probabilities with a VDJ recombination model fitted to out-of-frame rearrangements, and checked the results against IGoR. In a later analysis, TCR-TCR, TCR-HLA and TCR-CMV co-occurrence was scored with hypergeometric tests, and a repertoire-size bias correction was applied to TCR pairs. To estimate false discovery rates, a later analysis permuted the HLA or CMV assignments 20 times. In a later analysis, co-occurring TCRs were grouped using DBSCAN, and TCRdist sequence similarity was added for clustering within HLA-allele-positive subsets. Repertoires with fewer than 30,000 or more than 120,000 public chains, plus five repertoires with anomalous nucleotide sharing, were excluded from co-occurrence clustering. TCRdb obtained this table from immuneACCESS and retained in-frame rearrangements with V and J assigned. These tables miss some clones; where compared with another copy, unresolved V genes account for less than half of the shortfall, and the remainder is unexplained. V and J calls and clone size are those listed in that table; D and trimming were worked out from the DNA. The sample contains approximately 100,000 clones, roughly 84% of them found a single time. The ten largest clones represent around 1.2% of the sample.

The cohort consisted of more than 650 healthy bone marrow donors. Cohort members were all nominally healthy when sampled, although unrecorded immune exposures were likely present. The donor tested CMV seronegative, placing the donor among the 350 or so seronegative members of the cohort. A peripheral blood sample was collected from each donor, and TCR beta sequencing was performed on peripheral blood mononuclear cells. Genomic DNA was extracted from the blood cell samples with the Qiagen DNeasy Blood Extraction Kit. The sequence derives from a woman between 18 and 29 years old in good health and CMV-seronegative. Material for sequencing was PBMCs. The receptor chain draws on TRBV5-8 and TRBJ2-1, with TRBD1 identical over 7 junction bases. DNA sequence: TGTGCCAGCACCGGGACAGAGCAAAATAGGGTCTACAATGAGCAGTTCTTC. Its product reads: CASTGTEQNRVYNEQFF. Here the CDR3 is joined to the reference TRBV5-8 and TRBJ2-1 genes, and the full variable domain is: EAGVTQSPTHLIKTRGQQATLRCSPISGHTSVYWYQQALGLGLQFLLWYDEGEERNRGNFPPRFSGRQFPNYSSELNVNALELEDSALYLCASTGTEQNRVYNEQFFGPGTRLTVL.